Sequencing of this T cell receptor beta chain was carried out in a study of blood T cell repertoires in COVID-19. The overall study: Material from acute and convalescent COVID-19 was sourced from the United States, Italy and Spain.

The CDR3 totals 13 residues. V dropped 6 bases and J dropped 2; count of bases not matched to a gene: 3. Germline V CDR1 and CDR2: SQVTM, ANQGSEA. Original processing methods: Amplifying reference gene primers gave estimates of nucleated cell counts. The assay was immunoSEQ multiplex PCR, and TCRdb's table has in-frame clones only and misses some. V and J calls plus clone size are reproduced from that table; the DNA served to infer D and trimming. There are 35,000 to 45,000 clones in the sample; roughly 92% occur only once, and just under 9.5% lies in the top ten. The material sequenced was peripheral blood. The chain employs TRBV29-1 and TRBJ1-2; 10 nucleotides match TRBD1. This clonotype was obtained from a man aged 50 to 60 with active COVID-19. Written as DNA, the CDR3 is TGCAGCGTCCGGGACAGGGGAAACTATGGCTACACCTTC. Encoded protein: CSVRDRGNYGYTF.